The 27 T cell receptor beta chains below come from one sample, sequenced in a study of cytomegalovirus exposure and HLA in healthy donors. The PCR made use of 60 Vbeta and 13 Jbeta primers. Only in-frame clones appear in the TCRdb table, and some are missing; sequencing was by immunoSEQ multiplex PCR. The data hold fewer than 40,000 clones, with about four fifths observed a single time. Source material: PBMCs. These receptors all come from a middle-aged woman in good health and CMV-seronegative.

The sample holds one count of this clone. J is TRBJ1-3 and V is TRBV9; possibly TRBD1 for D (6 bases). Per germline, CDR1 SGDLS and CDR2 YYNGEE. The CDR3 consists of 16 residues. Deletions cut 3 bases from V and 0 bases from J, with 13 bases between. The CDR3, as DNA: TGTGCCAGCAGCGCACAGACAGGCAGCTCTGGAAACACCATATATTTT. It encodes CASSAQTGSSGNTIYF. Using reference TRBV9 and TRBJ1-3 for the parts outside the CDR3, the full variable domain is DSGVTQTPKHLITATGQRVTLRCSPRSGDLSVYWYQQSLDQGLQFLIQYYNGEERAKGNILERFSAQQFPDLHSELNLSSLELGDSALYFCASSAQTGSSGNTIYFGEGSWLTVV.

The rearrangement joins TRBV7-9 to TRBJ1-1; no clear D gene. V shed 2 bases and J shed 4 bases, with 8 bases lying between them. CDR1 and CDR2 from the germline V gene are SEHNR and FQNEAQ (reference sequence). The CDR3 contains 13 residues. Here the CDR3 reads CASSLQTGTEAFF. Here the CDR3 DNA reads TGTGCCAGCAGCTTACAGACTGGCACTGAAGCTTTCTTT.

Note on this clone: Because it lacks the conserved phenylalanine or tryptophan at the end, this CDR3 is likely a read error. The V and J genes are TRBV29-1 and TRBJ1-2; 11 bases match TRBD1. The CDR3 runs to 16 residues. V shed 8 bases, J shed 4 bases, and the junction held 15 bases outside the gene matches. The germline V gene has CDR1 SQVTM and CDR2 ANQGSEA. This CDR3 is CSSTAVGQGAPYGYTL. CDR3 DNA sequence: TGCAGCTCAACCGCCGTAGGACAGGGGGCGCCCTATGGCTACACCCTC.

The V gene is TRBV11-2, the J gene TRBJ2-7; no firm D call. The V gene's germline CDR1 is SGHAT and CDR2 FQNNGV. CDR3 length equals 14 residues. The V end lost 0 bases, the J end lost 3 bases, and 9 bases lay between the germline ends. This CDR3 is CASSLDGSRYEQYV. The CDR3 DNA reads as TGTGCCAGCAGCTTAGACGGGTCACGCTACGAGCAGTACGTC.

In this sample, this clone turned up once. This rearrangement joins TRBV5-1 to TRBJ2-2, with unresolved D. This CDR3 is built from 11 residues. V was clipped by 2 bases and J by 7 bases, with 3 bases between them. Germline V gives CDR1 SGHRS, CDR2 YFSETQ. CDR3 in amino acids: CASSFRGELFF. CDR3 bases: TGCGCCAGCAGCTTCCGCGGGGAGCTGTTTTTT.

The V gene is TRBV19, the J gene TRBJ2-2, with D possibly TRBD1 on 6 matching bases. Trimming took off 5 bases at V and 2 bases at J, with 15 bases between the two ends. Germline V gene data show CDR1 as LNHDA and CDR2 as SQIVND (reference sequence). CDR3 size: 16 residues. CDR3 amino acids: CASSRPARGNTGELFF. The CDR3 coding sequence is TGTGCCAGTAGTCGTCCTGCCAGGGGAAACACCGGGGAGCTGTTTTTT. Filled out from reference TRBV19 and TRBJ2-2, the complete variable domain reads DGGITQSPKYLFRKEGQNVTLSCEQNLNHDAMYWYRQDPGQGLRLIYYSQIVNDFQKGDIAEGYSVSREKKESFPLTVTSAQKNPTAFYLCASSRPARGNTGELFFGEGSRLTVL.

J is TRBJ2-1 and V is TRBV5-5, with 9 nucleotides matching TRBD2. CDR1 and CDR2 (germline): SGHKS, YYEKEE (reference sequence). This CDR3 comprises 18 residues. J lost 7 bases, V lost 0 bases, and 14 bases had no gene match. Here the CDR3 reads CASSLVRNGLALGNEQFF. In DNA form, the CDR3 reads TGTGCCAGCAGCTTGGTTCGTAACGGACTAGCGCTGGGGAATGAGCAGTTCTTC.

The chain uses TRBV6-5 and TRBJ1-5, with TRBD1 as a possible D gene (6 bases). V lost 5 bases, J lost 4 bases, and 9 bases lay in between. Germline CDR1 reads MNHEY; CDR2 reads SVGAGI. CDR3 length: 13 residues. The DNA of the CDR3 is TGTGCCAGCAGTAGACAGGTTAATCAGCCCCAGCATTTT. This encodes CASSRQVNQPQHF.

V and J are TRBV7-9 and TRBJ1-1; 10 bases align to TRBD1. Germline CDR1 is SEHNR and CDR2 is FQNEAQ (reference sequence). J gave up 4 bases and V 7 bases, and 6 bases lay outside the gene matches. This CDR3 has 14 residues. CDR3 nucleotides: TGTGCCAGCAACCCGACAGGGGGCGGCACTGAAGCTTTCTTT. It is translated as CASNPTGGGTEAFF.

This sequence joins TRBV5-1 and TRBJ1-6; D is perhaps TRBD1 (6 bases). CDR1 is SGHRS and CDR2 is YFSETQ in the germline V gene. V was trimmed by 4 bases and J by 6 bases, leaving 8 bases between them. The CDR3 extends over 13 amino acids. CDR3: CASSPDSNSPLHF. In DNA, the CDR3 is TGCGCCAGCAGCCCGGACAGTAATTCACCCCTCCACTTT.

In this sample, this clone turned up once. This chain links TRBV5-1 with TRBJ1-6; D is unresolved. CDR3 length: 14 residues. CDR1 is SGHRS, CDR2 YFSETQ, per germline. Between the trimmed V and J ends, which lost 5 bases and 6 bases, there was a span of 12 bases. The CDR3: CASRGGRSNSPLHF. DNA of the CDR3: TGCGCCAGCAGAGGAGGGCGGAGTAATTCACCCCTCCACTTT. Using reference TRBV5-1 and TRBJ1-6 for the parts outside the CDR3, the full variable domain is KAGVTQTPRYLIKTRGQQVTLSCSPISGHRSVSWYQQTPGQGLQFLFEYFSETQRNKGNFPGRFSGRQFSNSRSEMNVSTLELGDSALYLCASRGGRSNSPLHFGNGTRLTVT.

The chain has TRBV2 and TRBJ1-6; tentative D call: TRBD1 (5 bases). V was shortened by 7 bases and J by 7 bases, with 14 bases between the two germline ends. The CDR3 length is 14 residues. Per the germline V gene, CDR1 is SNHLY and CDR2 is FYNNEI. CDR3 residues: CASTLGLANSPLHF. The CDR3 DNA is TGTGCCAGCACCCTGGGACTGGCGAATTCACCCCTCCACTTT. Drawing the rest from reference TRBV2 and TRBJ1-6, the complete variable domain is EPEVTQTPSHQVTQMGQEVILRCVPISNHLYFYWYRQILGQKVEFLVSFYNNEISEKSEIFDDQFSVERPDGSNFTLKIRSTKLEDSAMYFCASTLGLANSPLHFGNGTRLTVT.

This chain connects TRBV28 to TRBJ2-7, with D perhaps matching TRBD2 (6 bases). Germline values: CDR1 MDHEN, CDR2 SYDVKM. The V end lost 6 bases, the J end lost 4 bases, and 16 bases lay between the germline ends. The CDR3 runs 14 residues. CDR3 protein: CASSTLGLLYEQYF. The CDR3 DNA reads TGTGCCAGCAGCACCCTGGGACTGCTTTACGAGCAGTACTTC.

There are a few counts of this clone. The chain couples TRBV7-8 to TRBJ2-1, with D possibly being TRBD1 (5 bases). The V gene lost 1 base and the J gene lost 8 bases, with 12 bases spanning the gap. The CDR3 extends over 14 amino acids. The germline gives CDR1 SGHVS, CDR2 FQNEAQ. The CDR3 region has the DNA TGTGCCAGCAGCTTAGGAAGGCTAGGGGATGAGCAGTTCTTC. The encoded protein is CASSLGRLGDEQFF. The full variable domain, its missing parts supplied by reference TRBV7-8 and TRBJ2-1, is GAGVSQSPRYKVAKRGQDVALRCDPISGHVSLFWYQQALGQGPEFLTYFQNEAQLDKSGLPSDRFFAERPEGSVSTLKIQRTQQEDSAVYLCASSLGRLGDEQFFGPGTRLTVL.

The rearrangement uses TRBV23-1 and TRBJ2-7; 10 nucleotides align to TRBD2. TRBV23-1 is labeled an ORF, and its function is uncertain. Germline trimming cut 7 bases from V and 2 bases from J; bases unmatched to any gene: 17. CDR3 length equals 18 residues. This chain's CDR3 is CASKPYHSGGYLTYEQYF. The CDR3 DNA is TGCGCCAGCAAACCTTATCATAGCGGGGGGTATCTCACCTACGAGCAGTACTTC.

This chain connects TRBV19 to TRBJ1-1, with D uncertain. This CDR3 is 12 amino acids long. V was clipped by 5 bases and J by 3 bases, with 7 bases between them. The V gene's germline CDR1 is LNHDA and CDR2 SQIVND (reference sequence). The CDR3 DNA follows: TGTGCCAGTAGTGCCCAGTACACTGAAGCTTTCTTT. Its protein is CASSAQYTEAFF.

V gene TRBV7-2 combines with J gene TRBJ1-2; TRBD1 matches at 7 bases. CDR3 length: 13 amino acids. V gave up 5 bases and J gave up 3 bases; unmatched junction bases: 3. Germline-derived CDR1 and CDR2 are SGHTA and FQGNSA. The CDR3 loop reads CASSEDRDYGYTF. In DNA, the CDR3 is TGTGCCAGCAGCGAAGACAGGGACTATGGCTACACCTTC. The whole variable domain, remainder taken from reference TRBV7-2 and TRBJ1-2, is GAGVSQSPSNKVTEKGKDVELRCDPISGHTALYWYRQSLGQGLEFLIYFQGNSAPDKSGLPSDRFSAERTGGSVSTLTIQRTQQEDSAVYLCASSEDRDYGYTFGSGTRLTVV.

The V gene is TRBV29-1, the J gene TRBJ1-1; 8 bases agree with TRBD1. The V gene end was trimmed by 7 bases and the J gene end by 3 bases; junction bases not matched to a gene: 10. The CDR3 covers 14 residues. Germline V gene sequence: CDR1 SQVTM, CDR2 ANQGSEA. CDR3 DNA: TGCAGCGCCCGAAAACAGGGGGGAGACACTGAAGCTTTCTTT. Its protein product is CSARKQGGDTEAFF.

This clone was picked up one time. V gene TRBV28 combines with J gene TRBJ1-5, with TRBD1 as a possible D gene (6 bases). Per the germline V gene, CDR1 is MDHEN and CDR2 is SYDVKM. The CDR3 consists of 15 residues. Trimming left V 6 bases short and J 0 bases short, with 12 bases between. The CDR3 protein is CASRDSRGSNQPQHF. In DNA form, the CDR3 reads TGTGCCAGCAGAGATTCCAGGGGTAGCAATCAGCCCCAGCATTTT.

This chain connects TRBV4-3 to TRBJ2-7, with a tentative D call TRBD2 (5 bases). The CDR3 runs 15 residues. V shed 0 bases and J shed 1 base, with 10 bases lying between them. Germline V gene lookup returns CDR1 LGHNA and CDR2 YSLEER. The CDR3 loop is CASSQELRDSYEQYF. CDR3 coding DNA: TGCGCCAGCAGCCAAGAACTGAGGGATTCCTACGAGCAGTACTTC.

This chain connects TRBV29-1 to TRBJ1-2; 12 positions agree with TRBD1. The CDR3 length is 16 residues. Unmatched junction bases numbered 9, after V lost 7 bases and J lost 0 bases. Germline V CDR1 and CDR2: SQVTM, ANQGSEA. CDR3 sequence reads: CSATVGTGGANYGYTF. As DNA, the CDR3 is TGCAGCGCAACCGTCGGGACAGGGGGCGCTAACTATGGCTACACCTTC.

J is TRBJ1-6 and V is TRBV7-2; 11 bases are a match to TRBD1. The germline gives CDR1 SGHTA, CDR2 FQGNSA. The CDR3 loop spans 14 amino acids. V was clipped by 6 bases and J by 9 bases; unmatched bases: 4. CDR3 protein: CASRRTGGRSPLHF. CDR3 coding DNA: TGTGCCAGCAGAAGGACAGGGGGCCGTTCACCCCTCCACTTT.

This sequence joins TRBV6-6 and TRBJ1-6; perhaps TRBD1 as D (6 bases). Germline V gives CDR1 MNHNY, CDR2 SVGAGI (reference sequence). The V end was cut by 5 bases, the J end by 10 bases, with 18 bases between. The CDR3 sequence is 15 residues long. This CDR3 reads CASSPRQVTASPLHF. CDR3 DNA: TGTGCCAGCAGTCCCCGACAGGTGACTGCATCACCCCTCCACTTT.

The V gene is TRBV28, the J gene TRBJ1-5; tentative D call: TRBD1 (5 bases). This CDR3 has 12 residues. CDR1 MDHEN and CDR2 SYDVKM come from the germline V gene. Trimming shortened V by 3 bases and J by 8 bases, and 8 bases separated the two germline ends. The chain's CDR3 is CASSLGGKPQHF. The CDR3 coding sequence is TGTGCCAGCAGTTTGGGGGGGAAGCCCCAGCATTTT.

The V call is TRBV7-3, the J call TRBJ2-3; D perhaps matches TRBD2 (5 bases). Germline CDR1 is SGHTA and CDR2 is FQGTGA. Trimming pared 6 bases from V and 6 bases from J, leaving 13 bases between. The CDR3 runs to 13 residues. Written as DNA, the CDR3 is TGTGCCAGCAGTCGATCGGGGTTTGATACGCAGTATTTT. It translates to CASSRSGFDTQYF. The variable domain in full, with the rest retrieved from reference TRBV7-3 and TRBJ2-3, is GAGVSQTPSNKVTEKGKYVELRCDPISGHTALYWYRQSLGQGPEFLIYFQGTGAADDSGLPNDRFFAVRPEGSVSTLKIQRTERGDSAVYLCASSRSGFDTQYFGPGTRLTVL.

This chain links TRBV5-1 with TRBJ2-4; 12 bases line up with TRBD2. Trimming cost V 4 bases and J 6 bases; bases outside gene matches: 14. The CDR3 covers 18 residues. CDR1 is SGHRS, CDR2 YFSETQ, per germline. In DNA form, the CDR3 reads TGCGCCAGCAGCCCAGTACTAGCGGGGGGAGCACAGGGAAACATTCAGTACTTC. This codes for CASSPVLAGGAQGNIQYF.

This rearrangement joins TRBV6-1 to TRBJ2-2; D is perhaps TRBD1 (6 bases). Trimming left V 8 bases short and J 4 bases short, with 17 bases between. This CDR3 spans 15 amino acids. CDR1 is MNHNS, CDR2 SASEGT, per germline. In nucleotides, the CDR3 is TGTGCCAGCCGCCGACAGGAAGGGAGCACCGGGGAGCTGTTTTTT. It specifies CASRRQEGSTGELFF.